This T cell receptor beta chain was sequenced for a study of blood T cell repertoires in COVID-19. This CDR3 is built from 14 residues. Per the germline V gene, CDR1 is SGHNT and CDR2 is YENEEA. V gave up 5 bases and J gave up 0 bases, with 10 bases separating them. Repertoires were generated with immunoSEQ multiplex PCR, while TCRdb's copy carries only in-frame clones and drops some. Of 100,000 to 150,000 clones listed, more than 75% are singletons. This clonotype was sampled from a man between 60 and 75 years old with COVID-19, enrolled during active disease. The chain joins TRBV11-3 to TRBJ2-5; D possibly corresponds to TRBD2 (5 bases). Sequenced sample: peripheral blood. In DNA, the CDR3 is TGTGCCAGCAGCGAGCGGAAGAACCAAGAGACCCAGTACTTC. Translated, it gives CASSERKNQETQYF.